This entry describes one T cell receptor (beta chain). The CDR3 contains 13 residues. V lost 7 bases, J lost 2 bases, and 12 bases lay in between. Germline-derived CDR1 and CDR2 are SQVTM and ANQGSEA. This record comes from a study of blood T cells in healthy people across ages. For the second PCR, which ran for roughly 6 to 12 cycles, a sample-barcoded 5' primer and a J-beta primer mix were used. TCRdb independently ran MiXCR on the 5' RACE reads; one entry per CDR3 protein. Counted here are around 1,000,000 distinct CDR3 sequences, around 27% occurring once; the ten biggest clones make up approximately 0.75%. This same sample was also part of a study on T cells of mothers and their children.

The TCR comes from a girl aged 2-10 years in good health. Sequenced sample: blood. The rearrangement uses TRBV29-1 and TRBJ2-1, with a tentative D call TRBD2 (6 bases). CDR3 DNA: TGCAGCGGGGAGGAGCTCACCTACAATGAGCAGTTCTTC. As protein: CSGEELTYNEQFF.